The TCR beta chain under discussion was sequenced for a study of shared clonotypes between healthy human individuals. The method was immunoSEQ multiplex PCR; TCRdb's version includes in-frame clones alone and lacks a portion of them. The table includes roughly 2.2 million clones, more than 85% detected once. Overall study results and limits: With few donors, the genetic and exposure-history diversity represented was limited. Shared across a handful of donors were around 5% of the naive CD4 clonotypes. In contrast to clonotypes shared by all four donors, non-shared clonotypes had lower generation probabilities.

The sample holds one count of this clone. The antigen remains unidentified. The CDR3 has 16 residues. Germline CDR1 is SQVTM and CDR2 is ANQGSEA. Trimming removed 2 bases from V and 4 bases from J; junction bases left unmatched: 11. V and J are TRBV29-1 and TRBJ2-1, with 7 nucleotides matching TRBD2. Material: naive CD4+ T cells from PBMCs. Regarding subset: CD45RA+ positively selected. The sequence came from a man younger than 35 in good health. Some clones in this sample may be carry-over from other donors' samples. As DNA, the CDR3 is TGCAGCGTTGAACGGGGGAGGGCCAGAAATTACAATGAGCAGTTCTTC. Its translation: CSVERGRARNYNEQFF.